The clone carrying this T cell receptor beta chain has just a few counts. These data belong to a study of T cells in Graves' hyperthyroidism and ophthalmopathy. Study-wide background: Prior to any treatment, at the point of initial diagnosis, peripheral blood was collected.

Uncontrolled infection, other autoimmune disease, pregnancy or lactation excluded patients. It was RNA transcripts that yielded the amplified TCR beta CDR3 regions. TCR CDR3 regions were first amplified by RT-PCR with HTBI primers. MiXCR, run by TCRdb on the multiplex PCR reads, gives a single entry per CDR3 protein. The sample lists 500,000 to 700,000 distinct CDR3 sequences; around 17% were seen once. This CDR3 has 12 amino acids. V was cut by 4 bases and J by 6 bases, with 12 bases left in between. Germline V lookup: CDR1 SQVTM, CDR2 ANQGSEA. The receptor was derived from a woman between 18 and 29 years old with Graves' hyperthyroidism. Specimen: blood. The gene calls are TRBV29-1 and TRBJ1-2; D may be TRBD1 (5 bases). As DNA, the CDR3 is TGCAGCGTTGTTCCAGGGCTGAATGGCTACACCTTC. Amino acid sequence: CSVVPGLNGYTF.